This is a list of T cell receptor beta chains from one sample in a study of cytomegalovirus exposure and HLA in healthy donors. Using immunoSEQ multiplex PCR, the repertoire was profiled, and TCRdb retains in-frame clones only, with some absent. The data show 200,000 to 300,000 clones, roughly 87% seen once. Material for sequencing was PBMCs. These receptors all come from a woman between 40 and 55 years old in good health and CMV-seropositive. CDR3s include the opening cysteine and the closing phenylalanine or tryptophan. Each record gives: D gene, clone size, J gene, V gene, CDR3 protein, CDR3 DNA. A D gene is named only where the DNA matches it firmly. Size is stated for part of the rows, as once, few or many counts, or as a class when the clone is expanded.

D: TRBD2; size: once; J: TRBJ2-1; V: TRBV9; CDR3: CASSVAPTSGHNEQFF; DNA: TGTGCCAGCAGCGTAGCACCGACTAGCGGCCACAATGAGCAGTTCTTC
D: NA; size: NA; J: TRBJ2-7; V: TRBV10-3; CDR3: CAVHEDPYYEQYF; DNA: TGTGCCGTTCATGAGGATCCCTATTACGAGCAGTACTTC
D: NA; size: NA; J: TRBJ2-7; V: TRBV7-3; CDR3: CASSSNGYEQYF; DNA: TGTGCCAGCAGCTCTAACGGCTACGAGCAGTACTTC
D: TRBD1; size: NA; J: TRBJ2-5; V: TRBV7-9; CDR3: CASSLTGVQETQYF; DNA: TGTGCCAGCAGCTTGACAGGGGTTCAAGAGACCCAGTACTTC
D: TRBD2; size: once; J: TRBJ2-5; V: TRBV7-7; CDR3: CASSSSGRGQETQYF; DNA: TGTGCTAGCAGCTCCAGCGGGAGGGGACAAGAGACCCAGTACTTC
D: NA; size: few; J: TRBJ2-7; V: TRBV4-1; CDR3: CASSQDSTLAYEQYF; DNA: TGCGCCAGCAGCCAAGATTCGACACTTGCCTACGAGCAGTACTTC
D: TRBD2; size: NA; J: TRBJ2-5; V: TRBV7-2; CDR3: CASSPLLVAGVQKTQYF; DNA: TGTGCCAGCAGCCCTTTGCTGGTAGCGGGAGTTCAGAAGACCCAGTACTTC
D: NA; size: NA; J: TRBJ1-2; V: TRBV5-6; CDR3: CASSPGWDGYTF; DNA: TGTGCCAGCAGTCCCGGGTGGGATGGCTACACCTTC
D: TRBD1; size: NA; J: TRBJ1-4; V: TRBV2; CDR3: CASRAGTGSQKLFF; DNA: TGTGCCAGCAGGGCCGGGACAGGGTCGCAAAAACTGTTTTTT
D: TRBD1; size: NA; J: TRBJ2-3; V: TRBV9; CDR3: CASSVDRGPQYF; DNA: TGTGCCAGCAGCGTGGACAGGGGGCCCCAGTATTTT
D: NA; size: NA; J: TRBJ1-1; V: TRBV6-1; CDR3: CASSEGGWGTEAFF; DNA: TGTGCCAGCAGTGAGGGGGGTTGGGGCACTGAAGCTTTCTTT
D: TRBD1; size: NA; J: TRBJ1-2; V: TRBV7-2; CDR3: CASSLAGQGGVDGYTF; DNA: TGTGCCAGCAGCTTAGCCGGACAGGGGGGAGTGGATGGCTACACCTTC
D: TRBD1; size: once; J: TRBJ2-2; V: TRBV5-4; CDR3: CASSRGTGGATGELFF; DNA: TGTGCCAGCAGCCGCGGGACAGGGGGCGCCACCGGGGAGCTGTTTTTT
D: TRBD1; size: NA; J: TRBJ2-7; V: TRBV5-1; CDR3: CASSLVAGGREQYF; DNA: TGCGCCAGCAGCTTGGTGGCAGGGGGTCGGGAGCAGTACTTC
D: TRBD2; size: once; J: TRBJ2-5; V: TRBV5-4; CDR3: CASSLRTSGETQYF; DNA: TGTGCCAGCAGCCTACGGACTAGCGGAGAGACCCAGTACTTC
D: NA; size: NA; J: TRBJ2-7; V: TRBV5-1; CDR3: CASSSGTANYEQYF; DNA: TGCGCCAGCAGCTCCGGGACTGCGAACTACGAGCAGTACTTC
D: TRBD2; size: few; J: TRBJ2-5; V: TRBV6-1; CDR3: CASSGGLAGQETQYF; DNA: TGTGCCAGCAGTGGGGGACTAGCGGGCCAAGAGACCCAGTACTTC
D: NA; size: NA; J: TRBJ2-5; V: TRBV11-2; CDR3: CASSLSGTQYF; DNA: TGTGCCAGCAGCTTAAGCGGGACCCAGTACTTC
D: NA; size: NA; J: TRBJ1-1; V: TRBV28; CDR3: CASRPGVNTEAFF; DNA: TGTGCCTCCCGACCTGGAGTGAACACTGAAGCTTTCTTT
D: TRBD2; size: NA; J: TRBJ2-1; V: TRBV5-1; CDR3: CASSRTSGGNYNEQFF; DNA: TGCGCCAGCAGCCGGACTAGCGGGGGGAACTACAATGAGCAGTTCTTC
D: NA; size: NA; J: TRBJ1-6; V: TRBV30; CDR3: CAWSSQDGLNSPLHF; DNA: TGTGCCTGGAGTTCTCAGGACGGACTTAATTCACCCCTCCACTTT
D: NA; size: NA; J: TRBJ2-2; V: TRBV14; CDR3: CASSQDWLGELFF; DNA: TGTGCCAGCAGCCAAGATTGGCTCGGGGAGCTGTTTTTT
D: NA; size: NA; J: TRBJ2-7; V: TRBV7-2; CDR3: CASSSRTTSYEQYF; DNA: TGTGCCAGCAGCTCCCGGACTACCTCCTACGAGCAGTACTTC
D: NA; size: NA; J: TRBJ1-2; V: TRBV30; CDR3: CAWNRERNYGYTF; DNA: TGTGCCTGGAACAGGGAAAGGAACTATGGCTACACCTTC
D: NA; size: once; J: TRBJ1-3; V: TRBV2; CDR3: CASRPRTDRNTIYF; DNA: TGTGCCAGCAGACCCCGGACAGATAGAAACACCATATATTTT
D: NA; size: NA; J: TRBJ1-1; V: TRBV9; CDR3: CASSRGAGEAFF; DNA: TGTGCCAGCAGCCGGGGGGCGGGTGAAGCTTTCTTT
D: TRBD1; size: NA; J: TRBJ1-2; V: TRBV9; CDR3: CASSALRDREGYTF; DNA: TGTGCCAGCAGCGCGCTCCGGGACAGGGAGGGCTACACCTTC
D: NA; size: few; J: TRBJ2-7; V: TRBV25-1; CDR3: CASSEAVDRQYF; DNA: TGTGCCAGCAGTGAAGCTGTTGATAGGCAGTACTTC
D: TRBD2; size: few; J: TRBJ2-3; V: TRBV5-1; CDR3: CASSLGIAGRDTDTQYF; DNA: TGCGCCAGCAGCTTGGGAATAGCGGGGAGGGACACAGATACGCAGTATTTT
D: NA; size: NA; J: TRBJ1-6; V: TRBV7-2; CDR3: CASSLGSISPLHF; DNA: TGTGCCAGCAGCTTAGGGAGTATCTCACCCCTCCACTTT
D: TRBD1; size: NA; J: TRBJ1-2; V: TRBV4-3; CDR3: CASSQVRDSSGYTF; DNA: TGCGCCAGCAGCCAGGTTCGGGACAGCTCTGGCTACACCTTC
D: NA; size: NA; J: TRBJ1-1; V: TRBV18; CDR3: CASSPAPPGGWTEAFF; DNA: TGTGCCAGCTCACCTGCCCCACCGGGGGGGTGGACTGAAGCTTTCTTT
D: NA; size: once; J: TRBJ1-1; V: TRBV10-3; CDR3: CAIRAGLNTEAFF; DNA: TGTGCCATCAGGGCGGGGTTGAACACTGAAGCTTTCTTT
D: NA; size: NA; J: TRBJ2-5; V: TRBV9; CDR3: CASSVEAGGLETQYF; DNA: TGTGCCAGCAGCGTAGAGGCAGGAGGGCTCGAGACCCAGTACTTC
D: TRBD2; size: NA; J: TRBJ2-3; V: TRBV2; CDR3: CASIRTSGPLPSTDTQYF; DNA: TGTGCCAGCATTCGGACTAGCGGGCCCTTACCAAGCACAGATACGCAGTATTTT
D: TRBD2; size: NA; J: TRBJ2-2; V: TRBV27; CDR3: CASSLVGRGLAGGNTGELFF; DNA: TGTGCCAGCAGTTTGGTGGGTCGGGGACTAGCGGGGGGGAACACCGGGGAGCTGTTTTTT
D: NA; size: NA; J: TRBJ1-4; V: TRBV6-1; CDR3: CASSSGVLAEKLFF; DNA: TGTGCCAGCAGTTCAGGGGTCCTTGCTGAAAAACTGTTTTTT
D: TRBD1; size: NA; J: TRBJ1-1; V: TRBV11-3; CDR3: CASSPVQGGTEAFF; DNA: TGTGCCAGCAGCCCCGTACAGGGGGGGACTGAAGCTTTCTTT
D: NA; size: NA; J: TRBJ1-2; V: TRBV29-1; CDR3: CSAGGSGDYGYTF; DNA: TGCAGCGCTGGGGGTTCGGGAGACTATGGCTACACCTTC
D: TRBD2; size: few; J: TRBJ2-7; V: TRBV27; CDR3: CASSYKGGYYEQYF; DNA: TGTGCCAGCAGCTATAAGGGAGGGTACTACGAGCAGTACTTC
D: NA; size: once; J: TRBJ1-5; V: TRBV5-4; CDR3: CASSLAGAEPQHF; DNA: TGTGCCAGCAGCTTGGCTGGGGCGGAGCCCCAGCATTTT
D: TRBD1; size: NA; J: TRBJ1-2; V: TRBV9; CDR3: CASSALQGARGYTF; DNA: TGTGCCAGCAGCGCCTTACAGGGGGCGCGAGGCTACACCTTC
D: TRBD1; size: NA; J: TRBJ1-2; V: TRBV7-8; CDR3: CASSQPGQVLGANYGYTF; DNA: TGTGCCAGCAGCCAGCCTGGACAGGTTCTTGGAGCTAACTATGGCTACACCTTC
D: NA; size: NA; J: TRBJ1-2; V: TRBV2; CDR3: CASSVVGTSPYGYTF; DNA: TGTGCCAGCAGTGTTGTAGGGACATCCCCCTATGGCTACACCTTC
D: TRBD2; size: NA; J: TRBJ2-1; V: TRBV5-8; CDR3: CASSLRRTSADSYNEQFF; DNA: TGTGCCAGCAGCTTGCGCCGGACTAGTGCGGATTCCTACAATGAGCAGTTCTTC
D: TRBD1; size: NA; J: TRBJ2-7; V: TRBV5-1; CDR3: CASSPPGTGSYEQYF; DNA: TGCGCCAGCAGCCCCCCCGGGACAGGCTCCTACGAGCAGTACTTC